Listed below are T cell receptor beta chains from one sample, sequenced in a study of blood T cell repertoires in COVID-19. Assay: immunoSEQ multiplex PCR; the TCRdb copy retains only in-frame clones and omits some. The table includes some 70,000 clones, around 86% detected once. The sample consisted of peripheral blood. These receptors all stem from a man aged 50 or older with active COVID-19. Each CDR3 is given with its conserved first and last residue. The D gene is left open where the match is weak. Expanded clones get a size class; other rows say once, few or many, or leave the size out.

D	V	J	size	DNA	CDR3
-	TRBV10-2	TRBJ1-2	-	TGCGCCAGCAGTGAGTCGACTTCGGAGCCTGGCATCTATGGCTACACCTTC	CASSESTSEPGIYGYTF
TRBD2	TRBV5-1	TRBJ2-5	-	TGCGCCAGCAGCTTAAGCGGGACTACAGAGACCCAGTACTTC	CASSLSGTTETQYF
-	TRBV5-6	TRBJ1-6	-	TGTGCCAGCAGCTCATATCGGGCGGGGGGTTCACCCCTCCACTTT	CASSSYRAGGSPLHF
TRBD1	TRBV6-5	TRBJ1-2	-	TGTGCCAGCAAAAGGGACAGTTTGGATGGCTACACCTTC	CASKRDSLDGYTF
TRBD2	TRBV7-9	TRBJ2-2	-	TGTGCCAGCAGTCCTAGCGGGGGCACCGGGGAGCTGTTTTTT	CASSPSGGTGELFF
-	TRBV9	TRBJ2-1	-	TGTGCCAGCACCACTGGGGGGTCAAACAATGAGCAGTTCTTC	CASTTGGSNNEQFF
TRBD1	TRBV2	TRBJ1-3	once	TGTGCCAGCAGCGGACAGGTTTCTGGAAACACCATATATTTT	CASSGQVSGNTIYF
TRBD2	TRBV3-1/TRBV3-2	TRBJ2-1	-	TGTGCCAGCAGCCTACGGACTAGCGGGAGCTCCTACAATGAGCAGTTCTTC	CASSLRTSGSSYNEQFF
-	TRBV3-1/TRBV3-2	TRBJ2-7	-	TGTGCCAGCAGCCAAGATAAGGCTAGCGAGTCCTACGAGCAGTACTTC	CASSQDKASESYEQYF
-	TRBV7-9	TRBJ2-5	-	TGTGCCAGCAGCGTCGGACAGTTGGGGACCCAGTACTTC	CASSVGQLGTQYF
TRBD2	TRBV18	TRBJ2-1	once	TGTGCCAGCTCACTAGGAAGCGGGAGCTCCTACAATGAGCAGTTCTTC	CASSLGSGSSYNEQFF
TRBD1	TRBV7-2	TRBJ1-2	-	TGTGCCAGCGGGGGACAGATTAACTATGGCTACACCTTC	CASGGQINYGYTF
-	TRBV28	TRBJ1-4	-	TGTGCCAGCAGTCCTTCGGGAGGGGTTAACGAAAAACTGTTTTTT	CASSPSGGVNEKLFF
TRBD1	TRBV5-4	TRBJ1-6	-	TGTGCCAGCAGCTCTCGACAGGGGGCGAATTCACCCCTCCACTTT	CASSSRQGANSPLHF
TRBD1	TRBV28	TRBJ1-3	-	TGTGCCAGCAGTCCCCGACAGGGGGGAGGAAACACCATATATTTT	CASSPRQGGGNTIYF
TRBD2	TRBV29-1	TRBJ2-2	-	TGCAGCGTTGGGGCTAGCGGGAGTGGGGAGCTGTTTTTT	CSVGASGSGELFF
-	TRBV6-2/TRBV6-3	TRBJ2-7	-	TGTGCCAGCAGTTCCTCGGGACTCGAGCAGTACTTC	CASSSSGLEQYF
-	TRBV10-3	TRBJ2-3	-	TGTGCCATCAGTAGCCTCGGGACTCAGGCTGATACGCAGTATTTT	CAISSLGTQADTQYF
TRBD2	TRBV7-9	TRBJ2-7	few	TGTGCCAGCAGCTTAGTTAGCGGGAGGGACTACGAGCAGTACTTC	CASSLVSGRDYEQYF
-	TRBV27	TRBJ1-6	-	TGTGCCAGCAGTTTTCGTGTTTCACCCCTCCACTTT	CASSFRVSPLHF
TRBD1	TRBV7-2	TRBJ2-1	-	TGTGCCAGCAGCATCCCGGGACAGCACAATGAGCAGTTCTTC	CASSIPGQHNEQFF
TRBD1	TRBV9	TRBJ1-3	-	TGTGCCAGCAGCGTAAACCCACCGGGACAGGGGTCAAGAAACACCATATATTTT	CASSVNPPGQGSRNTIYF
-	TRBV12-3/TRBV12-4	TRBJ2-1	-	TGTGCCAGCGAGTCGAATTTAGATGAGCAGTTCTTC	CASESNLDEQFF
TRBD1	TRBV19	TRBJ2-1	once	TGTGCCAGTACTCGGAACAGGGGAAATGAGCAGTTCTTC	CASTRNRGNEQFF
-	TRBV9	TRBJ1-6	-	TGTGCCAGACAGACACCCCTCCACTTT	CARQTPLHF
TRBD2	TRBV5-1	TRBJ2-3	-	TGCGCCAGCAGCTTGGGGACTAGCGGGGGCACAGATACGCAGTATTTT	CASSLGTSGGTDTQYF
TRBD2	TRBV6-2/TRBV6-3	TRBJ2-7	-	TGTGCCAGCAGTTCCGCGGGGGGCGGGTCCTACGAGCAGTACTTC	CASSSAGGGSYEQYF
-	TRBV14	TRBJ1-3	-	TGTGCCAGCAGCCAAGGACCGGCCGGGTGGTACACCATATATTTT	CASSQGPAGWYTIYF
-	TRBV2	TRBJ2-3	once	TGTGCCAGCAGTGTCGGCGGGCCACGCACAGATACGCAGTATTTT	CASSVGGPRTDTQYF
TRBD1	TRBV27	TRBJ1-2	-	TGTGCCAGCAGTAACCTGGGACAGACCCGCTATGGCTACACCTTC	CASSNLGQTRYGYTF
-	TRBV6-6	TRBJ1-5	-	TGTGCCAGCACTCCTGCCGGGGGTCAGCCCCAGCATTTT	CASTPAGGQPQHF
TRBD1	TRBV28	TRBJ1-1	-	TGTGCCATGACCGGGACAGGGAACACTGAAGCTTTCTTT	CAMTGTGNTEAFF
TRBD2	TRBV18	TRBJ2-5	-	TGTGCCAGCTCACCCGGGACTAGCGGGGGCGCAGGGACCCAGTACTTC	CASSPGTSGGAGTQYF
TRBD1	TRBV5-4	TRBJ2-4	-	TGTGCCAGCAGCTTGGGGGACAGGGTAAACATTCAGTACTTC	CASSLGDRVNIQYF
-	TRBV2	TRBJ1-2	-	TGTGCCAGCAGCCCACAGGGTGATGGCTACACCTTC	CASSPQGDGYTF
-	TRBV24-1	TRBJ2-3	-	TGTGCCACCAGTGATCGACACAACAGGCAGTATTTT	CATSDRHNRQYF
TRBD1	TRBV7-9	TRBJ1-2	-	TGTGCCAGCAGCCCCACCGGGACAGTTCTCTATGGCTACACCTTC	CASSPTGTVLYGYTF
-	TRBV24-1	TRBJ2-2	-	TGTGCCACCACAAGGGGATCCACCGGGGAGCTGTTTTTT	CATTRGSTGELFF
TRBD2	TRBV3-1/TRBV3-2	TRBJ2-7	-	TGTGCCAGCAGCCCTAAGGGACTAGCGGGAGTCTACGAGCAGTACTTC	CASSPKGLAGVYEQYF
TRBD1	TRBV6-5	TRBJ1-4	-	TGTGCCACCTCTCCTCAGGGGGCGCAAAATGAAAAACTGTTTTTT	CATSPQGAQNEKLFF
-	TRBV4-3	TRBJ1-2	-	TGCGCCAGCAGCCAAGAGGTTGGTGCGGGGAATGGCTACACCTTC	CASSQEVGAGNGYTF
TRBD1	TRBV24-1	TRBJ2-1	once	TGTGCCACCAGTGATCCGGGACAGGGTGGGGATGAGCAGTTCTTC	CATSDPGQGGDEQFF
-	TRBV2	TRBJ2-7	-	TGTGCCAGCAGTGAAGTGTCAGGGAGGTACGAGCAGTACTTC	CASSEVSGRYEQYF
-	TRBV6-2/TRBV6-3	TRBJ2-1	-	TGTGCCAGCAGTTACTCCCCGCAGGGCACTGATGAGCAGTTCTTC	CASSYSPQGTDEQFF
TRBD1	TRBV5-1	TRBJ1-2	-	TGCGCCAGCAGCTTGAGGGGACAGGGAACAGGGGGGAATGGCTACACCTTC	CASSLRGQGTGGNGYTF
-	TRBV28	TRBJ1-1	-	TGTGCCAGCAGTTTACCCCGGGTGGGGGCGGGAGCTTTCTTT	CASSLPRVGAGAFF
-	TRBV29-1	TRBJ1-1	-	TGCAGCGTTCGACAGACGAACACTGAAGCTTTCTTT	CSVRQTNTEAFF
-	TRBV28	TRBJ1-5	-	TGTGCCAGCAGTTTAGTCGGCAATCAGCCCCAGCATTTT	CASSLVGNQPQHF
-	TRBV7-2	TRBJ2-1	-	TGTGCCAGCAGCTCAACGGTAGTGCAGTTCTTC	CASSSTVVQFF
-	TRBV2	TRBJ1-1	-	TGTGCCAGCGCCATTGGCGGGGGAACTGAAGCTTTCTTT	CASAIGGGTEAFF